The T cell receptor beta chain under discussion was sequenced for a study of blood T cell repertoires in COVID-19. Background on the study: The samples span acute and convalescent COVID-19 from the United States, Italy and Spain. In each case, the material was cDNA or gDNA derived from T cells, B-cell-depleted T cells, or PBMCs.

Germline V gene data show CDR1 as SGHRS and CDR2 as YFSETQ. CDR3 length equals 15 residues. Deletions cut 2 bases from V and 0 bases from J, with 9 bases between. Clones were read by immunoSEQ multiplex PCR, and TCRdb kept only the in-frame ones, dropping some. The table records about 70,000 clones, 81% of them present only once. Sequenced sample: peripheral blood. This TCR was sampled from a woman in her seventies with acute or convalescent COVID-19. The chain couples TRBV5-1 to TRBJ2-1; D remains unclear. The CDR3 region has the DNA TGCGCCAGCAGCTTTGTTCTCAGCTCCTACAATGAGCAGTTCTTC. This sequence encodes CASSFVLSSYNEQFF.